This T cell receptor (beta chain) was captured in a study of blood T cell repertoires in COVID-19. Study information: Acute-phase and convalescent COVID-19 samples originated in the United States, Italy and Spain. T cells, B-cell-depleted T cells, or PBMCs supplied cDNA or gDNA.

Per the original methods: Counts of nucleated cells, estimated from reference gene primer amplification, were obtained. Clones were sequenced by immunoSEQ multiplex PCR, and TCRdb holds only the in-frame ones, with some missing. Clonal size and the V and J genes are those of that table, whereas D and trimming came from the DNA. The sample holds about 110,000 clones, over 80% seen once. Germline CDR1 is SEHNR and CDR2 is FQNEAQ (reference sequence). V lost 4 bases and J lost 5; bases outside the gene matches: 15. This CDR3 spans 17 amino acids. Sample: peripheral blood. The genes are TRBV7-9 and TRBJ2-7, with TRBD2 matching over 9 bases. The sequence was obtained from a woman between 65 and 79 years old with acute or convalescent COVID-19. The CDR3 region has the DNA TGTGCCAGCAGCTCCCCCGGGGCTAGCGGGAAACCCCACGAGCAGTACTTC. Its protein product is CASSSPGASGKPHEQYF.